The 2 T cell receptor beta chains reported below all come from one sample, sequenced in a study of CD4 T cells in relation to SARS-CoV-2 and coronaviruses. Using immunoSEQ multiplex PCR, the repertoire was profiled, and TCRdb retains in-frame clones only, with some absent. The sample consists of some 65,000 clones, about nine tenths of them appearing once. The unexposed donors gave CD4+ T cells in about 2010-2019, prior to COVID-19. Sequenced sample: memory CD4+ T cells from PBMCs. All receptors derive from a human donor in good health.

This clone was counted once. V and J are TRBV30 and TRBJ1-4; D not certain. Germline V gene data show CDR1 as GTSNPN and CDR2 as SVGIG (reference sequence). The CDR3 contains 11 residues. Trimming took 3 bases from V and 6 from J, leaving 5 bases between them. The CDR3 loop reads CAWREDEKLFF. CDR3 DNA sequence: TGTGCCTGGAGGGAAGATGAAAAACTGTTTTTT. Full variable domain (remainder filled in from reference TRBV30 and TRBJ1-4): SQTIHQWPATLVQPVGSPLSLECTVEGTSNPNLYWYRQAAGRGLQLLFYSVGIGQISSEVPQNLSASRPQDRQFILSSKKLLLSDSGFYLCAWREDEKLFFGSGTQLSVL.

This chain uses TRBV5-1 with TRBJ2-1; the match to TRBD2 covers 9 bases. This CDR3 spans 17 amino acids. V was clipped by 4 bases and J by 8 bases; unmatched bases: 16. The germline CDR1 and CDR2 sequences are SGHRS and YFSETQ. CDR3 loop: CASSPGVSSGNEDEQFF. The DNA for the CDR3 is TGCGCCAGCAGCCCTGGAGTGTCTAGCGGGAACGAGGATGAGCAGTTCTTC.